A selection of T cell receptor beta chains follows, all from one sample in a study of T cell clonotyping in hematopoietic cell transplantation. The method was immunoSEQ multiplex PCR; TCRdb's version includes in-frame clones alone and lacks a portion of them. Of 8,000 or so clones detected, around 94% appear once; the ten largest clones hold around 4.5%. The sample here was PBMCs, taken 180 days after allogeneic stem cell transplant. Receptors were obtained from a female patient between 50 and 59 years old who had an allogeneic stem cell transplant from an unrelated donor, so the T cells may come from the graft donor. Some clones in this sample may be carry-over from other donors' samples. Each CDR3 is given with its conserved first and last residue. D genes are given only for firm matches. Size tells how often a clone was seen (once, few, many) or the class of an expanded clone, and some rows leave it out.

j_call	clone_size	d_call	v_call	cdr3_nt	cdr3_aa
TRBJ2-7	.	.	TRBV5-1	TGCGCCAGCAGCCGCCGGGACTCCACTTGGGGGGCCTACGAGCAGTACTTC	CASSRRDSTWGAYEQYF
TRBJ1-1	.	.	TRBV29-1	TGCAGCGTCCTTCGGAGCGGAGGAACTGAAGCTTTCTTT	CSVLRSGGTEAFF
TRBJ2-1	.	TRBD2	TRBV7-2	TGTGCCAGCAGCTCATTGACTAGCGCGTACAATGAGCAGTTCTTC	CASSSLTSAYNEQFF
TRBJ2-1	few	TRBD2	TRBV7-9	TGTGCCAGCAGCCTCCCTGGTGTAGCCGGGACCGGGGGGGAGCAGTTCTTC	CASSLPGVAGTGGEQFF
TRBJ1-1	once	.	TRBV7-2	TGTGCCAGCAGCTACCCCAATCAGAGGGCTTTCTTT	CASSYPNQRAFF
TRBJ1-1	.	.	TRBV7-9	TGTGCCAGCAGCTCCCCCGGCAAAGCTTTCTTT	CASSSPGKAFF
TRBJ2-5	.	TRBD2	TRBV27	TGTGCCAGCATCCCCCAGAAGGGGACTAGCGGAAGAGAGACCCAGTACTTC	CASIPQKGTSGRETQYF
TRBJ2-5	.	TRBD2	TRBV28	TGTGCCAGCGCGCGGCGGACTAGCGTTCATGGGACCCAGTACTTC	CASARRTSVHGTQYF
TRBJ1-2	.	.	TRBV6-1	TGTGCCAGCAGTGTCCAACTAGACTATGGCTACACCTTC	CASSVQLDYGYTF
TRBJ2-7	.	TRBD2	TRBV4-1	TGCGCCAGCAGCCAAGGTGGGGGGACTAGATCATACGAGCAGTACTTC	CASSQGGGTRSYEQYF
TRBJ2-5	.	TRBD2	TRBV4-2	TGTGCCAGCAGCCAAGCGCTAGCGGGACGCCCTGGGGAGACCCAGTACTTC	CASSQALAGRPGETQYF
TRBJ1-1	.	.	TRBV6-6	TGTGCCAGCAGTTACTCGATAGACGGACCGAACACTGAAGCTTTCTTT	CASSYSIDGPNTEAFF
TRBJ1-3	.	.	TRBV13	TGTGCCAGCAGCTTAGGGAGCTCTGGAAACACCATATATTTT	CASSLGSSGNTIYF
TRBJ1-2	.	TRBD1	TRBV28	TGTGCCAGCAGTTTATTTGGGTCGGGACAGGGCTATGGCTACACCTTC	CASSLFGSGQGYGYTF
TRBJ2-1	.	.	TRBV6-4	TGTGCCAGCAGTGTTTTTGGGGGCTCCTACAATGAGCAGTTCTTC	CASSVFGGSYNEQFF
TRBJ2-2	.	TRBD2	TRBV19	TGTGCCAGTAGTAGAGTAACTAGCGGGACCGGGGAGCTGTTTTTT	CASSRVTSGTGELFF
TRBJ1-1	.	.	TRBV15	TGTGCCACCAGCAGATCCGGGGAGGATTTCCCTTTCTTT	CATSRSGEDFPFF
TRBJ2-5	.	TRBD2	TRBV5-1	TGCGCCAGCAGCTTGGAAACGGAGGGAGGGTGGAAAAAGACCCAGTACTTC	CASSLETEGGWKKTQYF
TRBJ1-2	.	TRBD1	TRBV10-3	TGTGCCATCAGTGAAGACAGGGACCTCGTTGGCTACACCTTC	CAISEDRDLVGYTF
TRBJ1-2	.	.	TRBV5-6	TGTGCCAGCAGCTTGGCCGTAGGGAACTATGGCTACACCTTC	CASSLAVGNYGYTF
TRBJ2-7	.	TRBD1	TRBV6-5	TGTGCCAGCAGGGACGGGACAGCTTCTCACGAGCAGTACTTC	CASRDGTASHEQYF
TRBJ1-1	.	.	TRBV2	TGTGCCAGCAGTGAAGGGGGGAACACTGAAGCTTTCTTT	CASSEGGNTEAFF
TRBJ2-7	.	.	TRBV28	TGTGCCACCCAGTGGAGCTCCTACGAGCAGTACTTC	CATQWSSYEQYF
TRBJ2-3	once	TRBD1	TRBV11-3	TGTGCCAGCAGCTTCGGACAGGGGGACACAGATACGCAGTATTTT	CASSFGQGDTDTQYF
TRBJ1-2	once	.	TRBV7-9	TGTGCCAGCAGCTTAGAGAGGCGCTATGGCTACACCTTC	CASSLERRYGYTF